The TCR beta chain under discussion was sequenced for a study of CD8 T cells in ankylosing spondylitis. The CDR3 covers 13 residues. V lost 4 bases and J 2 bases, leaving 9 bases between the germline ends. The germline V gene has CDR1 SGDLS and CDR2 YYNGEE. Findings of the study overall: Peripheral blood held disease-linked clones only at relatively low frequency, and these were CD8+. Made up of eight or nine highly homologous variants, a TCR beta motif appeared characteristic of ankylosing spondylitis blood. The authors reported significant enrichment of disease-linked clones in matched ankylosing spondylitis synovial fluid.

This clonotype was detected ten times or more. The target antigen is unknown. Generation of TCR beta libraries employed quantitative 5'-RACE incorporating molecular barcodes. MiXCR, applied by TCRdb to the 5' RACE reads, yields one record per CDR3 protein. The table has about 30,000 distinct CDR3 sequences, roughly 5% seen once. The source is a female donor with ankylosing spondylitis or in good health (not recorded which). The sequenced sample was blood, either unsorted or a sorted T cell fraction (not recorded which). V gene TRBV9 combines with J gene TRBJ2-5; D unclear. The CDR3 DNA sequence: TGTGCCAGCAGCTTCGGACCTCAAGAGACCCAGTACTTC. This translates into CASSFGPQETQYF.